The rows below give T cell receptor beta chains drawn from one sample of a study of blood T cell repertoires in COVID-19. TCRdb keeps only in-frame clones here, not all; method: immunoSEQ multiplex PCR. The table shows over 50,000 clones, with about 81% occurring only once. The sequenced sample was peripheral blood. The receptors stem from a man older than 75 with acute or convalescent COVID-19. Both conserved end residues are trimmed from each CDR3. Fields, in order: V gene, CDR3 protein.

TRBV3-1/TRBV3-2	ASSQEGAENIQY
TRBV2	ASSGRAGGASGADTQY
TRBV28	ASSLTGHISYT
TRBV18	ASSPRRGPDTGELF
TRBV6-5	ASTPGATGELF
TRBV5-1	ASSPPSREAF
TRBV5-1	ASSLDGGEAF
TRBV6-5	ASMTGEGTDTQY
TRBV4-2	ASSQDLDRGSGNTIY
TRBV25-1	ASSEFGDTGELF
TRBV5-5	ASSYAGRAANTEAF
TRBV15	ATSRDGEEGLTPFVNYGYT
TRBV29-1	SVDEQGFGYT
TRBV2	ASSEALGLAYEQY